The rows below give T cell receptor beta chains drawn from one sample of a study of CD8 T cells in Susac syndrome. Each CDR3 protein gets one entry after TCRdb re-called the immunoSEQ multiplex PCR reads with MiXCR. The sample has roughly 47,000 distinct CDR3 sequences; roughly 92% are singletons. Source material: CD8+ T cells from PBMCs. Source of these receptors: a human donor in good health. Both conserved end residues are part of each CDR3. Fields, in order: V gene, J gene, CDR3 protein.

TRBV19	TRBJ1-5	CASSIRDGNQPQHF
TRBV4-1	TRBJ1-3	CASSQEPSGGNTIYF
TRBV20-1	TRBJ1-1	CSARDGWTGTYPF
TRBV11-2	TRBJ2-7	CASSPEGDGTYEQYF
TRBV2	TRBJ1-3	CASSDQGRSGNTIYF
TRBV7-2	TRBJ2-5	CASSSRLAGVMETQYF
TRBV7-2	TRBJ2-1	CASSLITGRLNSYNEQFF
TRBV2	TRBJ2-1	CASRVPGLPNEQFF
TRBV9	TRBJ2-1	CASSEDYLSSYNEQFF
TRBV6-5	TRBJ2-1	CASSYPGGSLNNEQFF
TRBV19	TRBJ2-1	CASSIAGTYNEQFF
TRBV7-6	TRBJ1-2	CASSVGTDPNYGYTF
TRBV7-2	TRBJ2-2	CASSDLWGLAGEGGELFF
TRBV12-3/TRBV12-4	TRBJ1-3	CASSANGNTIYF
TRBV5-1	TRBJ2-5	CASRQTGGGRQETQYF
TRBV29-1	TRBJ1-1	CSVEWNTEAFF
TRBV3-1	TRBJ2-2	CASSPGLAGSNTGELFF
TRBV7-9	TRBJ2-3	CASSGPGTTVRDTQYF
TRBV7-2	TRBJ2-3	CASSYPGLAGGPHTQYF
TRBV19	TRBJ1-4	CASSASTEEKLFF
TRBV19	TRBJ1-2	CASSRYTGLDGYTF
TRBV29-1	TRBJ1-1	CSVPFGLEAFF
TRBV4-1	TRBJ2-3	CASSQGDTGGVTDTQYF
TRBV11-2	TRBJ2-1	CASSLGFRGRSPYNEQFF
TRBV29-1	TRBJ2-1	CSVLGLAGGIGSRSSYNEQFF
TRBV11-2	TRBJ1-5	CASSLGAGQPQHF
TRBV2	TRBJ1-4	CASSDRTGHAEKLFF
TRBV12-3/TRBV12-4	TRBJ2-1	CASSSLGDSRESYNEQFF
TRBV20-1	TRBJ1-2	CSARPHSTYGYTF
TRBV5-1	TRBJ2-2	CASSLGKGQPLNTGELFF
TRBV10-2	TRBJ1-1	CASSVTVNTEAFF
TRBV7-9	TRBJ1-2	CASMLQSYGYTF
TRBV29-1	TRBJ2-1	CSVEGLESGSYNEQFF
TRBV29-1	TRBJ2-3	CSGIADTQYF
TRBV9	TRBJ2-6	CASSVEVSGANVLTF
TRBV12-3/TRBV12-4	TRBJ2-3	CASRQSGSGTDTQYF
TRBV6-4	TRBJ2-2	CASSEAGGATGELFF
TRBV23-1	TRBJ2-1	CASSQRGGTLTYNEQFF
TRBV7-9	TRBJ2-7	CASSPGGLGEQYF
TRBV19	TRBJ2-1	CASSWDLYNEQFF
TRBV11-2	TRBJ1-5	CASSLGANSNQPQHF
TRBV30	TRBJ2-1	CAWSTPPAKGRGWYNEQFF
TRBV10-3	TRBJ2-3	CAISDGAGGTADTQYF
TRBV7-2	TRBJ2-5	CASSDGRQETQYF
TRBV19	TRBJ2-1	CASTIWAGGDEQFF
TRBV9	TRBJ1-5	CASSVGRGGQPQHF
TRBV20-1	TRBJ1-1	CSASRGVTEAFF
TRBV7-9	TRBJ2-7	CASSGGVPEQYF
TRBV7-9	TRBJ1-1	CASILLEIGLTEAFF
TRBV6-2/TRBV6-3	TRBJ1-2	CASSSFNRGLYGYTF
TRBV6-6	TRBJ2-7	CASSYSETSGIYEQYF
TRBV6-5	TRBJ2-1	CASRYTSGAYNEQFF
TRBV7-9	TRBJ1-2	CASSQAGTGHGYTF